Included here is one T cell receptor beta chain sequence, with context. Its matching antigen is unknown. TCRdb re-called the 5' RACE reads with MiXCR, one entry per CDR3 protein. The table shows hundreds of thousands of distinct CDR3 sequences, with more than 20% occurring only once. The record originates from a study of T-cell memory formation after mild COVID-19. Overall study context: TCR clusters were mostly confined to one donor each.

Study observations and caveats: Day 15 to 85 contracting clones showed balanced CD4/CD8; day 15 to 37 expanders favored CD4+. Those CD4+ clones that contracted were mainly in CM and EM (CD8+ ones in EMRA). A second wave of clones peaked on day 37, and their SARS-CoV-2 specificity went unconfirmed.

The TCR comes from a man aged 18 to 29 who had mild COVID-19 (a few samples of this study predate the infection). Cell type and time point are not known. Sequenced input: PBMCs or a T cell subset sorted from them (not recorded which).

CDR3 residues: CASSLAAASGANVLTF. CDR3 nucleotides: TGTGCCAGCAGCTTGGCCGCAGCCTCTGGGGCCAACGTCCTGACTTTC. This chain joins TRBV5-4 and TRBJ2-6; D uncertain. With 0 bases removed from V and 0 bases from J, the gap between germline ends came to 7 bases. Per the germline V gene, CDR1 is SGHNT and CDR2 is YYREEE (reference sequence). This CDR3 is 16 amino acids long.